The sequence of this TCR beta chain was determined in a study of a mutant IDH1 vaccine in newly diagnosed glioma. Study-wide context: Visit timing is recorded as week 35 for V12 and week 47 for V13.

A word on this clone: As yet, its antigen is unknown.

This sample's time point: week 47, end of study. Doses of 300 ug of mutant IDH1 20-mer peptide were given with topical imiquimod. Eight vaccine injections were given to patients in weeks 1, 3, 5, 7, 11, 15, 19 and 23. The method was immunoSEQ multiplex PCR; TCRdb's version includes in-frame clones alone and lacks a portion of them. The profile shows about 94,000 clones, roughly nine tenths of them singletons. Sample: PBMCs, taken from a glioma patient whose treatment included an IDH1 peptide vaccine. The receptor comes from a woman between 45 and 65 years old with glioma.

The CDR3 DNA reads TGTGCCAGCAGTGAAGGGCCTAGATATGGCTACACCTTC. It is translated as CASSEGPRYGYTF. V usage is TRBV2 and J usage is TRBJ1-2; no reliable D call. Germline-derived CDR1 and CDR2 are SNHLY and FYNNEI. CDR3 length: 13 amino acids. V lost 1 base and J lost 5, with 8 bases in between. The complete variable domain, with remaining parts taken from reference TRBV2 and TRBJ1-2, reads EPEVTQTPSHQVTQMGQEVILRCVPISNHLYFYWYRQILGQKVEFLVSFYNNEISEKSEIFDDQFSVERPDGSNFTLKIRSTKLEDSAMYFCASSEGPRYGYTFGSGTRLTVV.